What follows are 15 T cell receptor beta chains derived from one specimen sequenced in a study. TCRdb passed the 5' RACE reads through MiXCR, listing each CDR3 protein once. The sample consists of approximately 590 distinct CDR3 sequences, roughly 9.8% of them appearing once. Source material: total memory T cells from blood PBMCs. Subset in this sample: transitional memory CD4+ T cells. These receptors were taken from a male donor with HIV.

This clonotype counts as large (0.1 to 1%). The V call is TRBV15, the J call TRBJ1-1; maybe TRBD1 (5 bases). The V end was cut by 1 base, the J end by 4 bases, with 13 bases between. The CDR3 is 15 amino acids. The germline gives CDR1 LNHNV, CDR2 YYDKDF (reference sequence). The CDR3 DNA reads TGTGCCACCAGCAGAGGAAGGGGCGCAGCCACTGAAGCTTTCTTT. Translated, it gives CATSRGRGAATEAFF.

V and J are TRBV6-1 and TRBJ2-7, with TRBD1 identical over 10 bases. After removal of 7 bases from V and 5 bases from J, the junction contained 8 bases not matched to a gene. Germline V gene data show CDR1 as MNHNS and CDR2 as SASEGT. The length of the CDR3 is 14 residues. This CDR3 reads CASMYRDRGHEQYF. Here the CDR3 DNA reads TGTGCCAGCATGTACCGGGACAGGGGCCACGAGCAGTACTTC.

By share of the sample, this clonotype is large. The chain is built from TRBV4-1 and TRBJ1-2, with D possibly being TRBD1 (6 bases). This CDR3 spans 14 amino acids. The germline gives CDR1 MGHRA, CDR2 YSYEKL. The V and J ends lost 4 bases and 4 bases respectively, with 13 bases between them. DNA for the CDR3: TGCGCCAGCAGCCCGGGGGCCCGGGGCTATGGCTACACCTTC. Translated, it gives CASSPGARGYGYTF.

This clonotype was seen more than once but under ten times. This chain joins TRBV19 and TRBJ1-1; TRBD1 agrees at 7 bases. The trim removed 11 bases at V and 6 bases at J, leaving 9 bases unmatched. This CDR3 region has 12 residues. Germline V gene sequence: CDR1 LNHDA, CDR2 SQIVND (reference sequence). The CDR3 nucleotides read TGTGCCCTAGTCCGACAGGGTTCTGAAGCTTTCTTT. Protein: CALVRQGSEAFF.

The chain joins TRBV6-1 to TRBJ2-7, with 12 nucleotides matching TRBD2. With 5 bases clipped from V and 6 bases from J, the junction kept 11 bases outside the gene matches. Germline V gene lookup returns CDR1 MNHNS and CDR2 SASEGT. The CDR3 is 16 amino acids. CDR3 in amino acids: CASSRNLAGGPSEQYF. In DNA, the CDR3 is TGTGCCAGCAGTAGAAACCTAGCGGGAGGGCCGTCCGAGCAGTACTTC.

This clonotype is deemed large. The V and J genes are TRBV7-2 and TRBJ2-7; D call uncertain. V gave up 3 bases and J gave up 4 bases, with 10 bases separating them. CDR1 is SGHTA and CDR2 is FQGNSA in the germline V gene. The CDR3 is made up of 13 amino acids. Written as DNA, the CDR3 is TGTGCCAGCAGCTTCTCTGCAGTGTACGAGCAGTACTTC. It encodes CASSFSAVYEQYF.

This clonotype was counted only a few times. The chain's CDR3 is CASRRGLGQPQHF. CDR3 DNA sequence: TGTGCCAGCAGAAGAGGACTGGGCCAGCCCCAGCATTTT. The chain is built from TRBV12-3 or TRBV12-4 and TRBJ1-5, with unresolved D. The CDR3 contains 13 residues. V was cut by 6 bases and J by 7 bases, with 13 bases left in between.

Relative to its sample, this clonotype is large. The chain couples TRBV7-9 to TRBJ2-1; possibly TRBD1 or TRBD2 for D (6 bases each). CDR1 SEHNR and CDR2 FQNEAQ come from the germline V gene (reference sequence). V lost 0 bases, J lost 5 bases, and 23 bases lay in between. The CDR3 is 19 residues long. The CDR3 is CASSLAPLRWGATDNEQFF. The CDR3 nucleotides are TGTGCCAGCAGCTTAGCCCCCCTAAGATGGGGGGCTACCGACAATGAGCAGTTCTTC.

This rearrangement joins TRBV3-1 to TRBJ2-5, with 9 positions matching TRBD1. The length of the CDR3 is 15 residues. Losses at the gene ends were 5 bases for V and 5 bases for J; bases not matched to a gene: 9. The germline V gene encodes CDR1 LGHDT and CDR2 YNNKEL (reference sequence). This CDR3 is CASSKGQGEWETQYF. The CDR3 DNA is TGTGCCAGCAGCAAGGGACAGGGCGAATGGGAGACCCAGTACTTC.

This clonotype occurred a few times. The rearrangement uses TRBV7-3 and TRBJ2-1, with D uncertain. Per germline, CDR1 SGHTA and CDR2 FQGTGA. V shed 6 bases and J shed 8 bases, with 23 bases lying between them. This CDR3 is built from 16 residues. The CDR3 is CASRAPGARGSYEQFF. Written as DNA, the CDR3 is TGTGCCAGCAGGGCCCCCGGAGCTCGCGGATCCTATGAGCAGTTCTTC.

By share, this clonotype ranks as large. The V gene is TRBV4-2, the J gene TRBJ1-2; D gene unclear. Germline assignment: CDR1 LGHNA and CDR2 YNFKEQ. This CDR3 comprises 15 residues. Trimming cost V 4 bases and J 8 bases, with 20 bases left between them. CDR3 amino acids: CASSPNLPQPGGYTF. In DNA form, the CDR3 reads TGTGCCAGCAGCCCGAACCTGCCTCAACCGGGGGGCTACACCTTC.

This clonotype was detected only a few times. J is TRBJ2-1 and V is TRBV10-1; TRBD1 matches 9 bases. V was pared by 10 bases and J by 2 bases, with 12 bases of the junction left unmatched. The CDR3 is 16 residues long. Germline V gene lookup returns CDR1 WNHNN and CDR2 SYGVQD (reference sequence). Here the CDR3 DNA reads TGCGCCAAGAGTCACAGGGGGCGACTAGCCTACAATGAGCAGTTCTTC. Translated, it gives CAKSHRGRLAYNEQFF.

This clonotype turned up a few times. The rearrangement uses TRBV20-1 and TRBJ1-3, with D maybe TRBD1 (5 bases). The CDR3 is 14 amino acids. The germline gives CDR1 DFQATT, CDR2 SNEGSKA (reference sequence). Trimming removed 6 bases at V and 2 bases at J, with 14 bases between. CDR3 nucleotides: TGCAGTGCCCTTCGGGGGGGAACTGGAAACACCATATATTTT. It codes for CSALRGGTGNTIYF.

This clonotype is classed as large. The CDR3 DNA follows: TGTGCCATCAGTGAGGGGGTTGCCTATAATTCACCCCTCCACTTT. Its protein is CAISEGVAYNSPLHF. V is TRBV10-3 and J is TRBJ1-6; D not certain. Between the trimmed V and J ends, which lost 2 bases and 2 bases, there was a span of 7 bases. The CDR3 length is 15 residues. The germline V gene encodes CDR1 ENHRY and CDR2 SYGVKD.

Details on this clonotype: A much larger clone differs from this one at a single base, so this may be a read error. The chain joins TRBV13 to TRBJ1-1; TRBD1 might be the D (6 bases). This CDR3 region has 14 residues. V lost 6 bases and J 1 base, leaving 12 bases between the germline ends. Germline-derived CDR1 and CDR2 are PRHDT and FYEKMQ (reference sequence). The DNA of the CDR3 is TGTGCCAGCAGTCGGTGCAGGGGGAACACTGAAGCTTTCTTT. Translated, it gives CASSRCRGNTEAFF.